This TCR beta chain was sequenced during a study of shared clonotypes between healthy human individuals. The input for sorted-subset replicate PCRs was around 0.2 ug DNA, around 27,000 T cell genomes. Repertoires were generated with immunoSEQ multiplex PCR, while TCRdb's copy carries only in-frame clones and drops some. In the table there are a few million clones, approximately 95% of which are singletons. Concerning this clone itself: Its antigen is unidentified. The sample holds other DNA sequences that translate to the same CDR3.

General study results and limits: Generation of non-shared clonotypes was less probable than generation of clonotypes shared by all four donors.

Naive CD45RA+ and memory CD45RA-negative subsets were split from CD4+ cells. V was clipped by 6 bases and J by 2 bases, with 8 bases between them. CDR3 size: 13 residues. CDR1 is WNHNN, CDR2 SYGVQD, per germline (reference sequence). Sequencing was performed on naive CD4+ T cells from PBMCs. The subset denotes: CD45RA+ positively selected. This receptor was identified in a man between 18 and 29 years old in good health. Some clones in this sample may be carry-over from other donors' samples. This chain joins TRBV10-1 and TRBJ2-1, with D tentatively TRBD2 (7 bases). The CDR3 here is CASSGGPYNEQFF. The CDR3 nucleotides are TGCGCCAGCAGCGGGGGGCCCTACAATGAGCAGTTCTTC.